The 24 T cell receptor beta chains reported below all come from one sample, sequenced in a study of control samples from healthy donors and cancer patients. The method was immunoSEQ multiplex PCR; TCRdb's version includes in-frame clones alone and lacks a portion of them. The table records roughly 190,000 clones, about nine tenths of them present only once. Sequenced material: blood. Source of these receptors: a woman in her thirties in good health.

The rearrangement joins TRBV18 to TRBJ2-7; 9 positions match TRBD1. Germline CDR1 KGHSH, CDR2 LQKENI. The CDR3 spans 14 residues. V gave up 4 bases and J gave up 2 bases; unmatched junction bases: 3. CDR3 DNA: TGTGCCAGCTCACGGACAGGGGAGCCCTACGAGCAGTACTTC. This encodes CASSRTGEPYEQYF.

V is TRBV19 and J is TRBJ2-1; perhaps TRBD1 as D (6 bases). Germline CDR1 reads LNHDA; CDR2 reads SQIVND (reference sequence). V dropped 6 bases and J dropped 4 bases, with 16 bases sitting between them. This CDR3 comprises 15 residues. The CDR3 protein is CASSPPDRLYNEQFF. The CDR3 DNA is TGTGCCAGTAGCCCACCGGACAGACTTTACAATGAGCAGTTCTTC. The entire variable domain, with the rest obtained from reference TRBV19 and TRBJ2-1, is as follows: DGGITQSPKYLFRKEGQNVTLSCEQNLNHDAMYWYRQDPGQGLRLIYYSQIVNDFQKGDIAEGYSVSREKKESFPLTVTSAQKNPTAFYLCASSPPDRLYNEQFFGPGTRLTVL.

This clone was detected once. The CDR3 DNA follows: TGTGCCAGCAGTTTAGAGGACAGGGGCCACGAGCAGTACTTC. Translation gives CASSLEDRGHEQYF. This sequence joins TRBV27 and TRBJ2-7; 9 bases align to TRBD1. The V segment lost 2 bases and the J segment 5 bases; nucleotides outside the gene matches: 4. Germline V gene data show CDR1 as MNHEY and CDR2 as SMNVEV (reference sequence). This CDR3 is 14 amino acids long.

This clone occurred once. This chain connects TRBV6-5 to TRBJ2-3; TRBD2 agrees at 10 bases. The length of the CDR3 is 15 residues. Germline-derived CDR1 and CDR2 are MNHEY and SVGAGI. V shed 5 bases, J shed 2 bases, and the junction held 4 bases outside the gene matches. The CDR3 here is CASSTLAGVTDTQYF. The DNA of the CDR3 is TGTGCCAGCAGTACCCTAGCGGGGGTCACAGATACGCAGTATTTT.

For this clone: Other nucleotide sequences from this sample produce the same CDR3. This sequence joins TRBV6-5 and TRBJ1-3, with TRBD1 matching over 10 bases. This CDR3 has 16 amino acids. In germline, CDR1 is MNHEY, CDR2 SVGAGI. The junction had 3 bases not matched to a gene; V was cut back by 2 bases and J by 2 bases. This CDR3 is CASSYGQGVAGNTIYF. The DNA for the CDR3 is TGTGCCAGCAGTTACGGACAGGGGGTCGCTGGAAACACCATATATTTT.

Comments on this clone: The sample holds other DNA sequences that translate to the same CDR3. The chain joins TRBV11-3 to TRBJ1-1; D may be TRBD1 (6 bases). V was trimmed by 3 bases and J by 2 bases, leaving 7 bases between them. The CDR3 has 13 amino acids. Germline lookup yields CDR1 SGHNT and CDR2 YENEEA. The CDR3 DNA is TGTGCCAGCAGCTTGACAGGCAACACTGAAGCTTTCTTT. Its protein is CASSLTGNTEAFF.

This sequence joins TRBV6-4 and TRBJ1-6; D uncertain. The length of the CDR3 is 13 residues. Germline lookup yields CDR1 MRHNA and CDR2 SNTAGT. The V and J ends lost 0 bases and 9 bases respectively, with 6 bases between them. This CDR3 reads CASSDSDGSPLHF. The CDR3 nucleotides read TGTGCCAGCAGTGACTCCGACGGTTCACCCCTCCACTTT.

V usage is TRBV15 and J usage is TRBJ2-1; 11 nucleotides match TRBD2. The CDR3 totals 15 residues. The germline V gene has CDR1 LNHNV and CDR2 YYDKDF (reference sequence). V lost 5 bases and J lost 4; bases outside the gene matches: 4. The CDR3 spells CATSQASGRYNEQFF. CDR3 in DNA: TGTGCCACCAGCCAGGCTAGCGGGAGGTACAATGAGCAGTTCTTC.

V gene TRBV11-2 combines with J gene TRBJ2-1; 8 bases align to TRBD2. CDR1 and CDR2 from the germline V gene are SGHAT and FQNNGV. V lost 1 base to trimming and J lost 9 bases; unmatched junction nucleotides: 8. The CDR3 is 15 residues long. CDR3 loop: CASSLAMAGGGEQFF. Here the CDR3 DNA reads TGTGCCAGCAGCTTAGCTATGGCGGGAGGTGGTGAGCAGTTCTTC.

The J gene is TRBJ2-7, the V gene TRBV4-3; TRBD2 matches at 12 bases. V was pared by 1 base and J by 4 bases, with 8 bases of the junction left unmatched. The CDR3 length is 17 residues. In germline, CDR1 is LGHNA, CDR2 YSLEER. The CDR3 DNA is TGCGCCAGCAGCCAAGGAGCAACTAGCGGGAGGACTTACGAGCAGTACTTC. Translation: CASSQGATSGRTYEQYF.

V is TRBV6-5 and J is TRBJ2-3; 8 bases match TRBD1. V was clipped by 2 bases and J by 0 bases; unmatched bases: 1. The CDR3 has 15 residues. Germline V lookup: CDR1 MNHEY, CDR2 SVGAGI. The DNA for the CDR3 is TGTGCCAGCAGTTACCAGGGGGCTAGCACAGATACGCAGTATTTT. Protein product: CASSYQGASTDTQYF.

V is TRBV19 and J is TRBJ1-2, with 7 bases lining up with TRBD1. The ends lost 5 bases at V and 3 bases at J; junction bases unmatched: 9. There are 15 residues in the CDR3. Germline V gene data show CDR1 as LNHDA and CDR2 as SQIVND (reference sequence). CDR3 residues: CASSPGTGADYGYTF. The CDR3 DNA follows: TGTGCCAGTAGTCCTGGAACAGGGGCGGACTATGGCTACACCTTC. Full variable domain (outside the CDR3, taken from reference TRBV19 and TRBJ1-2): DGGITQSPKYLFRKEGQNVTLSCEQNLNHDAMYWYRQDPGQGLRLIYYSQIVNDFQKGDIAEGYSVSREKKESFPLTVTSAQKNPTAFYLCASSPGTGADYGYTFGSGTRLTVV.

The CDR3 sequence is CASSPQGAYSNQPQHF. CDR3 sequence (DNA): TGTGCCAGCAGTCCACAGGGGGCCTATAGCAATCAGCCCCAGCATTTT. The chain combines TRBV27 with TRBJ1-5; TRBD1 agrees at 9 bases. The CDR3 runs to 16 residues. V trimming: 5 bases; J trimming: 0 bases; junction bases outside the gene matches: 5. Germline assignment: CDR1 MNHEY and CDR2 SMNVEV (reference sequence).

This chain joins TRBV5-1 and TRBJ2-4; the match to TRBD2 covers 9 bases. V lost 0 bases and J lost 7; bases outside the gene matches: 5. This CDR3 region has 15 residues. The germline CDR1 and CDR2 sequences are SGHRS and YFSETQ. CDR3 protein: CASSLASGMGNIQYF. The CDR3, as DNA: TGCGCCAGCAGCTTGGCTAGCGGGATGGGGAACATTCAGTACTTC.

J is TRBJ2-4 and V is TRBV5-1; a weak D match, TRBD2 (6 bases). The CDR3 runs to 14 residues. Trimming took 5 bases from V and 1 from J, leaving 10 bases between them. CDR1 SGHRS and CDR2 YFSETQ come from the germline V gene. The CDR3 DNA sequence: TGCGCCAGCAGTACGACTAGTGCCAAAAACATTCAGTACTTC. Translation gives CASSTTSAKNIQYF.

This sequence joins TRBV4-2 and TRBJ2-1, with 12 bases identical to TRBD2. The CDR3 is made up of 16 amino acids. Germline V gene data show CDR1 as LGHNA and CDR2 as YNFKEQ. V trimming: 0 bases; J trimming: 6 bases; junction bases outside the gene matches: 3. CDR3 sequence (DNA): TGTGCCAGCAGCCAAGAGGGGACTAGCGGGTTCAATGAGCAGTTCTTC. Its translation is CASSQEGTSGFNEQFF.

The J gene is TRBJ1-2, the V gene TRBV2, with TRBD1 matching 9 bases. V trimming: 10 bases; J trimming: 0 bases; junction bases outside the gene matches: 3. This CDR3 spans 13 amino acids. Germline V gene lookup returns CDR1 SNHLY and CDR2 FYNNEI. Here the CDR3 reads CAMGTGPNYGYTF. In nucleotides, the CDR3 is TGTGCCATGGGGACAGGGCCTAACTATGGCTACACCTTC.

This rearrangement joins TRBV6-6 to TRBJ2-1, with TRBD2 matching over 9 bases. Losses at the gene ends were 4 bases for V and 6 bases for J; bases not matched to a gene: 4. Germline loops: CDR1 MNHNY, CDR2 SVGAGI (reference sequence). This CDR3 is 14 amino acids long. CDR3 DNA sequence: TGTGCCAGCAGTTTAGCGGGAGAGTTCAATGAGCAGTTCTTC. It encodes CASSLAGEFNEQFF.

The CDR3 protein is CASSYSGLASSYEQYF. The CDR3 DNA follows: TGTGCCAGCAGTTACTCGGGACTAGCGAGCTCCTACGAGCAGTACTTC. The chain recombines TRBV6-2 or TRBV6-3 with TRBJ2-7; 10 nucleotides line up with TRBD2. V lost 0 bases, J lost 0 bases, and 2 bases stayed unmatched. Germline V gives CDR1 MNHEY, CDR2 SVGEGT. The CDR3 totals 16 residues.

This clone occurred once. The CDR3 loop is CASSTGVGYTF. The CDR3 region has the DNA TGTGCCAGCAGTACAGGGGTCGGCTACACCTTC. This chain uses TRBV6-2 or TRBV6-3 with TRBJ1-2; TRBD1 agrees at 7 bases. The J segment lost 8 bases and the V segment lost 5 bases, leaving 2 bases of the junction unmatched. This CDR3 has 11 residues. The germline CDR1 and CDR2 sequences are MNHEY and SVGEGT.

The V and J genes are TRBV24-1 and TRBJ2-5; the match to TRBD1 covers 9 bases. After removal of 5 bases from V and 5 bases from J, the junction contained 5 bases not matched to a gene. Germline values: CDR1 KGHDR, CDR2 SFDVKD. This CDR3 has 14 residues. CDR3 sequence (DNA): TGTGCCACCAGTGGTGGACAGGGGTGGGAGACCCAGTACTTC. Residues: CATSGGQGWETQYF.

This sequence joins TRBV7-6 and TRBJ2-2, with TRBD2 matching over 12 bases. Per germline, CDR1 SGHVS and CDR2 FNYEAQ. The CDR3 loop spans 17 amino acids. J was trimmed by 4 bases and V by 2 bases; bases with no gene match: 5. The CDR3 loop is CASSLSSGRVATGELFF. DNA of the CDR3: TGTGCCAGCAGCTTATCTAGCGGGAGGGTGGCCACCGGGGAGCTGTTTTTT.

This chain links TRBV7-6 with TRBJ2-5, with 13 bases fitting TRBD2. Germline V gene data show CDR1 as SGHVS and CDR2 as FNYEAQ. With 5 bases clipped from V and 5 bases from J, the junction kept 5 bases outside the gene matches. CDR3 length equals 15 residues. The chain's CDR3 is CASSKLAGGRETQYF. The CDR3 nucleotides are TGTGCCAGCAGCAAACTAGCGGGGGGGCGGGAGACCCAGTACTTC.

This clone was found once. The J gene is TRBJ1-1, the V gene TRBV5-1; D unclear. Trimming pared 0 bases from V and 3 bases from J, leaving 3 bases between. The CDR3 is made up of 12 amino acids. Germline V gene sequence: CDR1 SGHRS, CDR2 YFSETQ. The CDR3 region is CASSLADTEAFF. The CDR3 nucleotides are TGCGCCAGCAGCTTGGCCGACACTGAAGCTTTCTTT.